The rows below give T cell receptor beta chains drawn from one sample of a study of T cell responses to AZD1222 COVID-19 vaccine. The data were produced by immunoSEQ multiplex PCR, yet TCRdb's version contains in-frame clones alone and is incomplete. Counted here are about 150,000 clones, 88% occurring once; the ten biggest clones make up around 3%. The material sequenced was peripheral blood, taken on day 0 of AZD1222 vaccination. These receptors all stem from an adult in good health. CDR3s include the opening cysteine and the closing phenylalanine or tryptophan. The D gene is left open where the match is weak. Not all rows give a size; the values are once, few, many and, for expanded clones, a class.

>TRBJ1-3|TRBV19|NA|NA|13
TGTGCCAGTGGGCCCCTTGGGGGAAACACCATATATTTT
CASGPLGGNTIYF
>TRBJ1-2|TRBV7-2|NA|NA|16
TGTGCCAGCAGCTCAGATTCAGGGGCGACTAACTATGGCTACACCTTC
CASSSDSGATNYGYTF
>TRBJ2-7|TRBV27|once|NA|18
TGTGCCAGCAGTTTAATTTCCGAAATGGGACACGGTTCGTTCAAGCAGTACTTC
CASSLISEMGHGSFKQYF
>TRBJ1-3|TRBV3-1/TRBV3-2|NA|TRBD1|16
TGTGCCAGCAGCCAGTGGGCCGACAGGGTTGGAAACACCATATATTTT
CASSQWADRVGNTIYF
>TRBJ2-6|TRBV5-1|NA|NA|15
TGCGCCAGCAGCTGGCGGGGGGACAGGGAGGACGTCCTGACTTTC
CASSWRGDREDVLTF
>TRBJ1-1|TRBV7-8|NA|NA|13
TGTGCCAGCAGCTTAGAGGGCGGTCGGGGAGCTTTCTTT
CASSLEGGRGAFF
>TRBJ2-1|TRBV5-1|NA|NA|13
TGCGCCAGCAGCATAACTAGGGACAATGAGCAGTTCTTC
CASSITRDNEQFF
>TRBJ1-5|TRBV2|NA|NA|14
TGTGCCAGCAGTCCCGACACTAGCAATCAGCCCCAGCATTTT
CASSPDTSNQPQHF
>TRBJ1-2|TRBV10-2|NA|NA|12
TGCGCCAGCAGAACAGGGCGCTATGGCTACACCTTC
CASRTGRYGYTF
>TRBJ2-1|TRBV9|NA|TRBD2|15
TGTGCCAGCAGCGCGAGCGGGGGCCCTTACAATGAGCAGTTCTTC
CASSASGGPYNEQFF
>TRBJ1-6|TRBV6-2/TRBV6-3|NA|NA|14
TGTGCCAGCAGTTACTCGACAAGACCCTCACCCCTCCACTTT
CASSYSTRPSPLHF
>TRBJ1-1|TRBV19|NA|NA|13
TGTGCCAGTAGTATAGTGTCAGCGACTGAAGCTTTCTTT
CASSIVSATEAFF
>TRBJ2-1|TRBV7-3|NA|TRBD2|14
TGTGCCAGCAGCCCCGCGCTAGCGGACAATGAGCAGTTCTTC
CASSPALADNEQFF
>TRBJ1-2|TRBV5-4|once|TRBD1|14
TGTGCCAGCAGCTGGGGACAGGGAATCGATGGCTACACCTTC
CASSWGQGIDGYTF
>TRBJ2-5|TRBV28|NA|NA|14
TGTGCCAGCAGCCGTAGGGGGATGGAAGAGACCCAGTACTTC
CASSRRGMEETQYF
>TRBJ2-6|TRBV18|once|NA|18
TGTGCCAGCTCACCACCGAGGCAGTCACTCTCTGGGGCCAACGTCCTGACTTTC
CASSPPRQSLSGANVLTF
>TRBJ1-6|TRBV19|NA|TRBD1|19
TGTGCCAGTAGTGAGGACAGGCCAAAGTACGACTCCTATAATTCACCCCTCCACTTT
CASSEDRPKYDSYNSPLHF
>TRBJ2-7|TRBV5-1|NA|TRBD1|14
TGCGCCAGCAGCTTCGGGACAGGGGCCTACGAGCAGTACTTC
CASSFGTGAYEQYF
>TRBJ1-3|TRBV5-3|once|NA|16
TGTGCCAGAAGCTTGGCCCCAGGGCTGTCTGGAAACACCATATATTTT
CARSLAPGLSGNTIYF
>TRBJ2-7|TRBV6-5|NA|NA|15
TGTGCCAGCAGTTACCAGCGGATTCGCGCGGATGAGCAGTACTTC
CASSYQRIRADEQYF
>TRBJ1-6|TRBV4-2|NA|TRBD1|17
TGTGCCAGCAGCCCCCAGGCCGGACAGGGGATCAATTCACCCCTCCACTTT
CASSPQAGQGINSPLHF
>TRBJ1-1|TRBV7-8|few|TRBD1|14
TGTGCCAGCAGCTTAGGCCAGGGGGTAACTGAAGCTTTCTTT
CASSLGQGVTEAFF
>TRBJ1-4|TRBV3-1/TRBV3-2|NA|NA|16
TGTGCCAGCAGCCAAGATTCCGGGCCCTCAGGAGAAAAACTGTTTTTT
CASSQDSGPSGEKLFF
>TRBJ1-2|TRBV5-4|NA|TRBD1|15
TGTGCCAGCAGCAGAGACGGACAGGGGGACTATGGCTACACCTTC
CASSRDGQGDYGYTF
>TRBJ2-7|TRBV29-1|NA|NA|15
TGCAGCGTGCGGGGATCCACTGGGAACTCCTACGAGCAGTACTTC
CSVRGSTGNSYEQYF
>TRBJ1-2|TRBV19|NA|NA|12
TGTGCCAGTAGTATGGGCTCTAGGGATGACACCTTC
CASSMGSRDDTF
>TRBJ2-2|TRBV6-1|few|NA|14
TGTGCCAGCAGTGAAGCAGGGCCCACCGGGGAGCTGTTTTTT
CASSEAGPTGELFF
>TRBJ1-2|TRBV4-3|once|TRBD1|16
TGCGCCAGCAGCCAAGGAAGTCAGGGGGCGAAATATGGCTACACCTTC
CASSQGSQGAKYGYTF
>TRBJ2-7|TRBV7-9|NA|TRBD2|15
TGTGCCAGCAGCTCGTTGCGACTAGCGACCTACGAGCAGTACTTC
CASSSLRLATYEQYF
>TRBJ1-5|TRBV20-1|NA|TRBD1|13
TGCAGTGCTAGTAGACAGGGTGGGGAAGGGCAGCATTTT
CSASRQGGEGQHF
>TRBJ2-7|TRBV6-2/TRBV6-3|few|TRBD1|19
TGTGCCAGCAGTTACTCGAAACCCCGTAGGACAGGGAAATTCAACGAGCAGTACTTC
CASSYSKPRRTGKFNEQYF
>TRBJ1-2|TRBV7-7|NA|NA|15
TGTGCCAGCAGCTTAGAAGAAAAGCCGAGCTATGGCTACACCTTC
CASSLEEKPSYGYTF
>TRBJ1-5|TRBV3-1/TRBV3-2|NA|NA|15
TGTGCCAGCAGCCAAGATTTGGGCAGTGCACGGCCCCAGCATTTT
CASSQDLGSARPQHF
>TRBJ1-1|TRBV2|NA|NA|14
TGTGCCAGCCAATGGGGGAAGGAGAACACTGAAGCTTTCTTT
CASQWGKENTEAFF
>TRBJ1-1|TRBV19|NA|TRBD1|15
TGTGCCAGTAGTTCACCCCGGGACAGGGTTACTGAAGCTTTCTTT
CASSSPRDRVTEAFF
>TRBJ1-3|TRBV7-9|NA|NA|16
TGTGCCAGCAGCTTTAACCCAAACAAATCCGGAAACACCATATATTTT
CASSFNPNKSGNTIYF
>TRBJ1-2|TRBV27|NA|NA|13
TGTGCCAGCAGTTTCGAGGGGTTTAACGGCTACACCTTC
CASSFEGFNGYTF
>TRBJ2-7|TRBV5-1|NA|NA|14
TGCGCCAGCAGCTTGGGAGACGGAGCCTACGAGCAGTACTTC
CASSLGDGAYEQYF
>TRBJ1-2|TRBV5-6|NA|TRBD1|12
TGTGCCAGCAGTGACAGGGACTATGGCTACACCTTC
CASSDRDYGYTF
>TRBJ2-3|TRBV5-6|NA|TRBD2|17
TGTGCCAGCAGCTTAGTTCGCGGGGGGACGATTACGGATACGCAGTATTTT
CASSLVRGGTITDTQYF
>TRBJ2-7|TRBV5-6|NA|TRBD1|13
TGTGCCAGCAGCCGGGACAGGTCCTACGAGCAGTACTTC
CASSRDRSYEQYF
>TRBJ1-5|TRBV3-1/TRBV3-2|NA|NA|13
TGTGCCAGCAGCCAAGAGGGGAATCAGCCCCAGCATTTT
CASSQEGNQPQHF
>TRBJ2-2|TRBV5-4|NA|NA|17
TGTGCCAGCAGCTCCCTATCTCAGCTGATAAACACCGGGGAGCTGTTTTTT
CASSSLSQLINTGELFF
>TRBJ2-7|TRBV27|NA|NA|13
TGTGCCAGCAGTTTCCGCGGTTCCTACGAGCAGTACTTC
CASSFRGSYEQYF
>TRBJ1-1|TRBV7-2|NA|NA|14
TGTGCCAGCAGCTTAGGTGGACAGTCCACTGAAGCTTTCTTT
CASSLGGQSTEAFF
>TRBJ1-2|TRBV5-1|NA|TRBD1|14
TGCGCCAGCAGCATAACAGGGGGCAACTATGGCTACACCTTC
CASSITGGNYGYTF
>TRBJ1-6|TRBV7-3|NA|NA|13
TGTGCCAGCAGCTTAACCCGACTTTCACCCCTCCACTTT
CASSLTRLSPLHF
>TRBJ2-7|TRBV7-2|NA|NA|17
TGTGCCAGCAGCCGGACTCAGGGAACCAGCTTTGTCTACGAGCAGTACTTC
CASSRTQGTSFVYEQYF
>TRBJ2-1|TRBV7-2|NA|TRBD2|15
TGTGCCAGCAGCCCCCCAGCGGGGGGGAACAATGAGCAGTTCTTC
CASSPPAGGNNEQFF
>TRBJ1-5|TRBV19|NA|NA|17
TGTGCCAGTACCCCCGGCCCCTTGAACGTCCTAAATCAGCCCCAGCATTTT
CASTPGPLNVLNQPQHF
>TRBJ1-2|TRBV18|NA|NA|13
TGTGCCAGCTCATCGGACAAGAACTATGGCTACACCTTC
CASSSDKNYGYTF
>TRBJ2-6|TRBV7-3|once|TRBD2|18
TGTGCCAGCAGCCCCTTAGCGGGGGGTACCTCTGGGGCCAACGTCCTGACTTTC
CASSPLAGGTSGANVLTF
>TRBJ2-5|TRBV7-9|NA|NA|12
TGTGCCAGCAGCGCCGGAGTCGAGACCCAGTACTTC
CASSAGVETQYF
>TRBJ2-1|TRBV6-5|NA|NA|15
TGTGCCAGCAGCCTTAAACCGTACGGAACAAGTGAGCAGTTCTTC
CASSLKPYGTSEQFF
>TRBJ2-5|TRBV3-1/TRBV3-2|NA|NA|12
TGTGCCAGCAGGAGGCAGCAAGAGACCCAGTACTTC
CASRRQQETQYF
>TRBJ1-5|TRBV6-1|NA|NA|16
TGTGCCAGCAGTGAAGTTTGGGGGCGCAATAGTCAGCCCCAGCATTTT
CASSEVWGRNSQPQHF